This T cell receptor (beta chain) is drawn from a study of a mutant IDH1 vaccine in newly diagnosed glioma (dated by TCRdb to the early 2020s). Regarding the complete study: Eight vaccinations were administered to patients in weeks 1, 3, 5, 7, 11, 15, 19 and 23, corresponding to visits V03 through V10. In the chemotherapy-containing groups, vaccination started alongside temozolomide cycles, whereas in patients who had radiotherapy alone it started 4-6 weeks after radiotherapy. Of the roughly 32 treated patients, approximately 62% were male and roughly 40% were female, and a mean age of approximately 40 years was recorded. Before enrollment, most patients had been given radiochemotherapy with temozolomide as standard therapy, while the rest had received either radiotherapy alone or temozolomide alone. Peripheral blood was collected at six visits: V03 (baseline), V05, V07, V10, V12 and V13. For exploratory analyses, fewer than 30 treated patients had longitudinal TCRB deep sequencing done wherever samples were available.

V sheds 7 bases and J sheds 0 bases, leaving 12 bases between their ends. The germline V gene sets CDR1 to SQVTM and CDR2 to ANQGSEA. The CDR3 spans 13 residues, from the cysteine through the phenylalanine. The CDR3 DNA has 39 bases and is translated from base 1. Details on this clone: The antigen it recognizes is unknown. One base away there is no much larger clone; base qualities are not given.

Libraries were built with the immunoSEQ multiplex PCR assay. Following the manufacturer's protocol, the hsTCRB Kit was used to amplify rearranged TCR beta chain sequences. TCRB libraries were sequenced on an Illumina MiSeq. The study's own analysis went as follows. The kit vendor's proprietary platform handled demultiplexing, trimming and gene mapping. TCRdb provides this immuneACCESS table in a form limited to in-frame rearrangements. Some clones are lacking; in checked studies, under half of them reflect an unresolved V gene, and why the rest are absent is not known. V and J calls and clone size are given by that table; D and trimming were obtained from the DNA. Counted in this sample were tens of thousands of clones; 80% to 90% of them appeared once. The ten largest clones take up 3.5% to 4.5% of the sample. Overall study results and their limits: No apparent relationship was observed between pseudoprogression and alterations in the top peripheral T cell clonotypes detected by TCRB sequencing. Across multiple MHC alleles, vaccine-induced immune responses were seen in around 93% of patients. Selection of PBMC samples for TCRB deep sequencing was based on availability. The authors stated that sample limitations prevented analyses of patient blood samples from being reproduced.

The meaning of the sample's time point label: week 23, last vaccination. Each vaccine dose was 300 ug of a 20-mer mutant IDH1 peptide in Montanide, given subcutaneously with topical imiquimod. Newly diagnosed WHO grade 3 or 4 IDH1-mutant astrocytomas showing loss of nuclear ATRX were present in the donors. The samples were drawn from NOA16, a multicentre, single-arm, open-label phase I trial in Germany that tested a mutant IDH1 peptide vaccine in humans for the first time. The DNeasy Blood and Tissue Kit was used to extract genomic DNA from EDTA blood for TCRB sequencing. The chain couples TRBV29-1 to TRBJ1-1; D gene: possibly TRBD1, on 5 matching bases. The sample here was PBMCs, taken from a glioma patient whose treatment included an IDH1 peptide vaccine. The TCR was taken from a man younger than 45 with glioma. The nucleotide sequence reads TGCAGCGCCCCGGGACGGGTGAACACTGAAGCTTTCTTT. The translation is CSAPGRVNTEAFF.